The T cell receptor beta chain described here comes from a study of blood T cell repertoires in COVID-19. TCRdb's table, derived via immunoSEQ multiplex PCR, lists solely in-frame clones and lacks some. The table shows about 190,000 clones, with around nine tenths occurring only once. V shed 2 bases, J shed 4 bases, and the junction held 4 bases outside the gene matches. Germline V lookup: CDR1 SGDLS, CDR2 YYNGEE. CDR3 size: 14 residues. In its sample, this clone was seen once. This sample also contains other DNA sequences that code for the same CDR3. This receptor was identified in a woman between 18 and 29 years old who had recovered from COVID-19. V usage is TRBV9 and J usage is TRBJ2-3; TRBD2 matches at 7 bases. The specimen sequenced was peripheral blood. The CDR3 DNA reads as TGTGCCAGCAGCGTGGGCGGGAGAGCAGATACGCAGTATTTT. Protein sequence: CASSVGGRADTQYF.